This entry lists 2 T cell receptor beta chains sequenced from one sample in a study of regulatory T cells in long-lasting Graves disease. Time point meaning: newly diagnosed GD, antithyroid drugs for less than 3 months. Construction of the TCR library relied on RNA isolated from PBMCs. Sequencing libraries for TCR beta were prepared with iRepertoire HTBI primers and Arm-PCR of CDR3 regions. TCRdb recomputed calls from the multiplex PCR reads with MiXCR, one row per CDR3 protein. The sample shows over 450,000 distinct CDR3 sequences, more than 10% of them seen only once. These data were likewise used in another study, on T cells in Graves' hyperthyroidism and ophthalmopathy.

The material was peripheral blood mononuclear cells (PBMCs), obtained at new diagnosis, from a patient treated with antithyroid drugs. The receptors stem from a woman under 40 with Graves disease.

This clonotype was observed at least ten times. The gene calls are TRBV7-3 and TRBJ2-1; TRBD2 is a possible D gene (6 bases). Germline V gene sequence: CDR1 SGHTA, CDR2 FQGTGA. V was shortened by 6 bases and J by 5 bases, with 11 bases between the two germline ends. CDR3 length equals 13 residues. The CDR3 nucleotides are TGTGCCAGCAGTCGGGACTCTGACAATGAGCAGTTCTTC. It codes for CASSRDSDNEQFF.

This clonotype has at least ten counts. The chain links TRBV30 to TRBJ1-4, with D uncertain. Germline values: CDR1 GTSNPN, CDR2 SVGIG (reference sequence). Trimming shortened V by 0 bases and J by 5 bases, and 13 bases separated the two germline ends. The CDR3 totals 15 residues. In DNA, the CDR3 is TGTGCCTGGAGTGTACGAGGGAGGGTCAATGAAAAACTGTTTTTT. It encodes CAWSVRGRVNEKLFF. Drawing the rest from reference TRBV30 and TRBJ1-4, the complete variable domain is SQTIHQWPATLVQPVGSPLSLECTVEGTSNPNLYWYRQAAGRGLQLLFYSVGIGQISSEVPQNLSASRPQDRQFILSSKKLLLSDSGFYLCAWSVRGRVNEKLFFGSGTQLSVL.